The present T cell receptor (beta chain) was sequenced within a study of blood T cells in healthy people across ages. A second PCR, run for about 7 to 12 cycles, used a sample-barcoded 5' primer plus a J-beta primer mix. Every cDNA was tagged by a template-switch adaptor with 12 random nucleotides. TCRdb analysed the 5' RACE reads with MiXCR anew, one entry per CDR3 protein. The data show 1.5 million to 2 million distinct CDR3 sequences, with roughly two fifths seen just once and under 30% held by the top ten. The V gene's germline CDR1 is SGHTA and CDR2 FQGTGA. CDR3 length: 13 amino acids. The V and J ends lost 2 bases and 7 bases respectively, with 11 bases between them. This clonotype was counted ten times or more. What it binds is unknown. General study points: Because sorting was not performed, PBMCs prevented conclusive naive versus antigen-experienced comparison. Getting older went along with TCR beta diversity per million T cells dropping roughly linearly.

This receptor was taken from a human donor in good health. Sample: blood. The J gene is TRBJ1-2, the V gene TRBV7-3; TRBD1 is a possible D gene (5 bases). CDR3 amino acids: CASSLDGALGYTF. Written as DNA, the CDR3 is TGTGCCAGCAGCTTAGACGGGGCGCTTGGCTACACCTTC. The entire variable domain, with the rest obtained from reference TRBV7-3 and TRBJ1-2, is as follows: GAGVSQTPSNKVTEKGKYVELRCDPISGHTALYWYRQSLGQGPEFLIYFQGTGAADDSGLPNDRFFAVRPEGSVSTLKIQRTERGDSAVYLCASSLDGALGYTFGSGTRLTVV.